This T cell receptor beta chain is from a study of blood T cell repertoires in COVID-19. Trimming took off 2 bases at V and 5 bases at J, with 10 bases between the two ends. This CDR3 contains 14 residues. Germline V gene sequence: CDR1 MGHRA, CDR2 YSYEKL. Data came from immunoSEQ multiplex PCR; TCRdb stores just in-frame clones and leaves some out. This sample carries hundreds of thousands of clones, roughly nine tenths of them seen once, and the ten largest clones take approximately 6%. The origin of this receptor is a woman aged 40 to 50 who had recovered from COVID-19. The V gene is TRBV4-1, the J gene TRBJ2-1, with D hard to call. The source material was PBMCs or T cells enriched from blood (not recorded which). The CDR3 loop reads CASSQLRADNEQFF. CDR3 DNA sequence: TGCGCCAGCAGCCAATTGCGAGCCGACAATGAGCAGTTCTTC.